The next 31 T cell receptor beta chains were all read from a single sample in a study of T cells in Graves' hyperthyroidism and ophthalmopathy. Amplified TCR beta CDR3 regions derived from RNA transcripts. Researchers ran a first-round RT-PCR on the TCR CDR3 using the HTBI primer set. TCRdb processed the multiplex PCR reads anew with MiXCR; each CDR3 protein has one entry. The repertoire holds 250,000 or so distinct CDR3 sequences, with around 17% as singletons. The specimen was blood. These receptor sequences come from a woman aged 18 to 35 with Graves' ophthalmopathy.

This clonotype was picked up many times. CDR3 loop: CASSLLGTSGSNEQFF. DNA of the CDR3: TGTGCCAGCAGTTTATTGGGGACGTCGGGGTCCAATGAGCAGTTCTTC. The chain carries TRBV27 and TRBJ2-1; D is tentatively TRBD1 or TRBD2 (5 bases each). The CDR3 extends over 16 amino acids. The V end was cut by 1 base, the J end by 6 bases, with 16 bases between. Germline V gene lookup returns CDR1 MNHEY and CDR2 SMNVEV (reference sequence).

This clonotype was picked up many times. The genes are TRBV7-3 and TRBJ2-2; D gene unclear. Per germline, CDR1 SGHTA and CDR2 FQGTGA. The CDR3 runs to 13 residues. V was trimmed by 6 bases and J by 5 bases, leaving 10 bases between them. The CDR3 region has the DNA TGTGCCAGCAGTCAAAGGGTTACCGGGGAGCTGTTTTTT. Residues: CASSQRVTGELFF.

Points on this clonotype: Possible read error: a much larger clone is one base away. The chain uses TRBV6-2 or TRBV6-3 and TRBJ2-3; 8 bases are a match to TRBD2. V lost 5 bases, J lost 2 bases, and 9 bases stayed unmatched. CDR1 MNHEY and CDR2 SVGEGT come from the germline V gene. This CDR3 comprises 16 residues. CDR3 protein: CASSRFGGRPTDTQYF. CDR3 coding DNA: TGTGCCAGCAGTCGGTTCGGCGGGAGGCCCACAGATACGCAGTATTTT.

This clonotype was picked up a small number of times. The J gene is TRBJ2-7, the V gene TRBV5-1, with TRBD2 matching 13 bases. The CDR3 is 15 amino acids. Germline trimming cut 4 bases from V and 3 bases from J; bases unmatched to any gene: 4. In germline, CDR1 is SGHRS, CDR2 YFSETQ. CDR3: CASSSRLAGGYEQYF. The CDR3, as DNA: TGCGCCAGCAGCAGCCGACTAGCGGGAGGCTACGAGCAGTACTTC. The complete variable domain, with remaining parts taken from reference TRBV5-1 and TRBJ2-7, reads KAGVTQTPRYLIKTRGQQVTLSCSPISGHRSVSWYQQTPGQGLQFLFEYFSETQRNKGNFPGRFSGRQFSNSRSEMNVSTLELGDSALYLCASSSRLAGGYEQYFGPGTRLTVT.

Many counts were recorded for this clonotype. The V and J genes are TRBV29-1 and TRBJ1-2; D gene ambiguous. Trimming removed 3 bases from V and 6 bases from J, with 11 bases in between. CDR1 and CDR2 from the germline V gene are SQVTM and ANQGSEA. The CDR3 has 12 amino acids. The CDR3 DNA follows: TGCAGCGTTGAGTCAGGAATTGATGGCTACACCTTC. This encodes CSVESGIDGYTF. Complete variable domain (other parts from reference TRBV29-1 and TRBJ1-2): SAVISQKPSRDICQRGTSLTIQCQVDSQVTMMFWYRQQPGQSLTLIATANQGSEATYESGFVIDKFPISRPNLTFSTLTVSNMSPEDSSIYLCSVESGIDGYTFGSGTRLTVV.

In its sample, this clonotype was seen many times. V gene TRBV5-1 combines with J gene TRBJ1-2; maybe TRBD1 (6 bases). In germline, CDR1 is SGHRS, CDR2 YFSETQ. Trimming left V 3 bases short and J 6 bases short, with 9 bases between. The CDR3 runs 12 residues. CDR3 DNA: TGCGCCAGCAGCTCTTCAGGGGATGGCTACACCTTC. As protein: CASSSSGDGYTF.

This chain uses TRBV9 with TRBJ1-3; a weak D match, TRBD1 (5 bases). V lost 4 bases to trimming and J lost 8 bases, with 25 bases between them. The CDR3 has 17 amino acids. The germline CDR1 and CDR2 sequences are SGDLS and YYNGEE. CDR3 loop: CASSLHRTYRSGDTIYF. CDR3 DNA: TGTGCCAGCAGCTTACACCGGACATATAGAAGCGGGGACACCATATATTTT.

This clonotype was observed at least ten times. The V and J genes are TRBV2 and TRBJ2-3, with 12 bases lining up with TRBD2. V gave up 8 bases and J gave up 5 bases; unmatched junction bases: 8. This CDR3 region has 15 residues. Germline CDR1 is SNHLY and CDR2 is FYNNEI. CDR3 protein: CASVSSGGGGDTQYF. CDR3 sequence (DNA): TGTGCCAGCGTTTCTAGCGGGGGGGGGGGAGATACGCAGTATTTT.

Many counts were recorded for this clonotype. The chain uses TRBV28 and TRBJ2-1; no firm D call. CDR3 length: 14 residues. V gave up 4 bases and J gave up 1 base, with 8 bases separating them. Germline V gene data show CDR1 as MDHEN and CDR2 as SYDVKM. This CDR3 reads CASSSRLSYNEQFF. In DNA, the CDR3 is TGTGCCAGCAGTTCCCGATTATCCTACAATGAGCAGTTCTTC. Filled out from reference TRBV28 and TRBJ2-1, the complete variable domain reads DVKVTQSSRYLVKRTGEKVFLECVQDMDHENMFWYRQDPGLGLRLIYFSYDVKMKEKGDIPEGYSVSREKKERFSLILESASTNQTSMYLCASSSRLSYNEQFFGPGTRLTVL.

The J gene is TRBJ2-1, the V gene TRBV28, with 8 bases aligning to TRBD2. This CDR3 comprises 16 residues. V lost 6 bases to trimming and J lost 8 bases; unmatched junction nucleotides: 15. Germline lookup yields CDR1 MDHEN and CDR2 SYDVKM. The CDR3 sequence: CASRERLGGGPDEQFF. The CDR3, as DNA: TGTGCCAGCAGGGAACGACTAGGCGGGGGGCCCGATGAGCAGTTCTTC.

This clonotype was detected ten times or more. The V and J genes are TRBV4-2 and TRBJ1-4, with D maybe TRBD1 (5 bases). Trimming took 3 bases from V and 7 from J, leaving 12 bases between them. CDR3 length equals 14 residues. CDR1 and CDR2 (germline): LGHNA, YNFKEQ. The CDR3 is CASSHGRGGEKLFF. In DNA, the CDR3 is TGTGCCAGCAGCCACGGGAGGGGTGGTGAAAAACTGTTTTTT.

V is TRBV5-5 and J is TRBJ1-6; D is undetermined. The germline V gene has CDR1 SGHKS and CDR2 YYEKEE (reference sequence). This CDR3 comprises 15 residues. Trimming shortened V by 4 bases and J by 10 bases, and 18 bases separated the two germline ends. The CDR3 DNA reads as TGTGCCAGCAGCCGGGCCGTGACCGTGACATCACCCCTCCACTTT. This codes for CASSRAVTVTSPLHF.

This clonotype has ten or more counts. The chain carries TRBV6-1 and TRBJ1-6; perhaps TRBD1 as D (6 bases). The CDR3 extends over 13 amino acids. Germline CDR1 reads MNHNS; CDR2 reads SASEGT. Trimming removed 6 bases at V and 6 bases at J, with 9 bases between. DNA of the CDR3: TGTGCCAGCAGACCAGGGGCTAATTCACCCCTCCACTTT. Protein sequence: CASRPGANSPLHF.

About this clonotype itself: This may stem from a read error, because a much larger clone lies one nucleotide away. Here the CDR3 omits its conserved ending phenylalanine or tryptophan, so a read error is the likely source. The chain links TRBV29-1 to TRBJ2-1, with TRBD2 as a possible D gene (5 bases). Trimming took off 7 bases at V and 0 bases at J, with 13 bases between the two ends. Germline V gene data show CDR1 as SQVTM and CDR2 as ANQGSEA. This CDR3 has 14 residues. In nucleotides, the CDR3 is TGCAGCGGAAGGTGGCGGGCCTCCTACAATGAGCAGTTCCTC. Its protein product is CSGRWRASYNEQFL.

This clonotype came up many times. The V call is TRBV4-3, the J call TRBJ2-7, with D hard to call. Germline V gene lookup returns CDR1 LGHNA and CDR2 YSLEER. With 2 bases removed from V and 7 bases from J, the gap between germline ends came to 18 bases. The CDR3 contains 15 residues. The CDR3 nucleotides are TGCGCCAGCAGCCAATCGCCGGGCCCCCGGCGGGAGCAGTACTTC. It specifies CASSQSPGPRREQYF.

This clonotype showed up many times. The rearrangement uses TRBV18 and TRBJ2-1; 10 positions match TRBD2. Germline V CDR1 and CDR2: KGHSH, LQKENI. The ends lost 6 bases at V and 4 bases at J; junction bases unmatched: 9. The CDR3 is 16 amino acids. In DNA, the CDR3 is TGTGCCAGCTCCCGCCTACCTAGCGGGGGTTACAATGAGCAGTTCTTC. Translated: CASSRLPSGGYNEQFF.

Many counts were recorded for this clonotype. CDR3 residues: CASSSGTGAFF. DNA of the CDR3: TGTGCCAGCAGTTCCGGGACAGGAGCTTTCTTT. The V gene is TRBV27, the J gene TRBJ1-1; 8 nucleotides align to TRBD1. Trimming cost V 4 bases and J 10 bases; bases outside gene matches: 2. CDR1 MNHEY and CDR2 SMNVEV come from the germline V gene (reference sequence). The length of the CDR3 is 11 residues.

The table lists this clonotype with many counts. The rearrangement uses TRBV6-1 and TRBJ1-1; 9 bases fit TRBD1. The CDR3 contains 13 residues. The V segment lost 6 bases and the J segment 1 base; nucleotides outside the gene matches: 0. From germline, CDR1 is MNHNS and CDR2 SASEGT. In DNA form, the CDR3 reads TGTGCCAGCAGGGACAGGGGGAACACTGAAGCTTTCTTT. It encodes CASRDRGNTEAFF.

This clonotype was recorded many times. The chain combines TRBV20-1 with TRBJ1-1, with D possibly matching TRBD1 (5 bases). Germline CDR1 is DFQATT and CDR2 is SNEGSKA (reference sequence). V shed 6 bases and J shed 4 bases, with 21 bases lying between them. CDR3 length: 15 amino acids. The CDR3 spells CSAPSPGPFSTEAFF. The CDR3 DNA reads as TGCAGTGCCCCCAGTCCGGGACCATTTAGCACTGAAGCTTTCTTT.

In this sample, this clonotype turned up many times. This chain joins TRBV7-9 and TRBJ2-3, with 11 bases aligning to TRBD2. CDR1 SEHNR and CDR2 FQNEAQ come from the germline V gene (reference sequence). This CDR3 region has 16 residues. After removal of 5 bases from V and 3 bases from J, the junction contained 7 bases not matched to a gene. CDR3 loop: CASSPGTSGLTDTQYF. As DNA, the CDR3 is TGTGCCAGCAGCCCGGGGACTAGCGGTCTTACAGATACGCAGTATTTT.

Details on this clonotype: One end of the junction fails to match germline, which may point to a read error. The genes are TRBV3-1 and TRBJ1-1; D is ambiguous. Germline CDR1 is LGHDT and CDR2 is YNNKEL (reference sequence). The CDR3 is 11 amino acids. The CDR3 reads CANSPNTEAFF. CDR3 bases: TGTGCCAACAGCCCGAACACTGAAGCTTTCTTT.

This clonotype was observed many times. V gene TRBV18 combines with J gene TRBJ1-5; D is uncertain. The CDR3 consists of 15 residues. Trimming pared 3 bases from V and 5 bases from J, leaving 14 bases between. Germline-derived CDR1 and CDR2 are KGHSH and LQKENI. The CDR3 DNA reads TGTGCCAGCTCACCGGTATCAGGACGGGATCAGCCCCAGCATTTT. Encoded protein: CASSPVSGRDQPQHF.

This clonotype was counted at least ten times. The chain links TRBV19 to TRBJ2-7; D might be TRBD1 (5 bases). Germline-derived CDR1 and CDR2 are LNHDA and SQIVND (reference sequence). This CDR3 region has 15 residues. Trimming stripped 7 bases from V and 3 bases from J, with 19 bases between. The CDR3 sequence: CASTPEAGNGYEQYF. DNA for the CDR3: TGTGCCAGTACCCCCGAGGCAGGGAACGGCTACGAGCAGTACTTC.

This clonotype occurred a few times. The junction shows a germline mismatch at one end, possibly a read error. The chain uses TRBV20-1 and TRBJ2-1; TRBD2 matches at 9 bases. The CDR3 has 16 residues. CDR1 DFQATT and CDR2 SNEGSKA come from the germline V gene (reference sequence). In DNA form, the CDR3 reads TGCAGTGCTATAGACCATAGCGGGAGAGTCTACGATGAGCAGTTCTTC. Protein sequence: CSAIDHSGRVYDEQFF.

This clonotype was counted many times. The rearrangement links TRBV20-1 to TRBJ1-6, with 8 bases matching TRBD1. The junction had 11 bases not matched to a gene; V was cut back by 0 bases and J by 1 base. The CDR3 totals 19 residues. Per germline, CDR1 DFQATT and CDR2 SNEGSKA (reference sequence). The CDR3 here is CSARDRTGQGWSYNSPLHF. CDR3 nucleotide sequence: TGCAGTGCTAGAGATCGAACTGGACAGGGCTGGTCCTATAATTCACCCCTCCACTTT.

This clonotype was found many times. The chain has TRBV20-1 and TRBJ2-3; a possible D gene is TRBD2 (6 bases). The CDR3 is made up of 13 amino acids. The germline gives CDR1 DFQATT, CDR2 SNEGSKA (reference sequence). V was trimmed by 7 bases and J by 3 bases, leaving 14 bases between them. The CDR3 DNA reads TGCAGTGTCTCGGACTATATTACAGATACGCAGTATTTT. Translation: CSVSDYITDTQYF.

This clonotype was seen many times. The chain joins TRBV7-9 to TRBJ1-6, with a tentative D call TRBD1 (6 bases). The CDR3 sequence is 18 residues long. The V end was cut by 6 bases, the J end by 4 bases, with 22 bases between. Per the germline V gene, CDR1 is SEHNR and CDR2 is FQNEAQ (reference sequence). The CDR3: CASSGRRDTDSYNSPLHF. The CDR3 DNA sequence: TGTGCCAGCAGTGGGAGGCGGGACACCGATTCTTATAATTCACCCCTCCACTTT.

The sample holds many counts of this clonotype. This CDR3 reads CASSLFLEAFF. CDR3 nucleotides: TGTGCCAGCAGTCTGTTCCTTGAAGCTTTCTTT. This chain joins TRBV27 and TRBJ1-1; the D is unclear. Deletions cut 5 bases from V and 7 bases from J, with 8 bases between. The CDR3 contains 11 residues. Germline CDR1 reads MNHEY; CDR2 reads SMNVEV (reference sequence).

This clonotype was detected many times. The V and J genes are TRBV28 and TRBJ1-1, with no clear D. The V end lost 7 bases, the J end lost 0 bases, and 12 bases lay between the germline ends. The germline V gene has CDR1 MDHEN and CDR2 SYDVKM. This CDR3 comprises 14 residues. CDR3 sequence (DNA): TGTGCCAGCACCGAGAGGGCTGTGAACACTGAAGCTTTCTTT. Its translation is CASTERAVNTEAFF.

This clonotype was found many times. The chain combines TRBV12-3 or TRBV12-4 with TRBJ2-7; 7 nucleotides agree with TRBD2. CDR3 length: 14 amino acids. J gave up 7 bases and V 5 bases, and 11 bases lay outside the gene matches. As DNA, the CDR3 is TGTGCCAGCAGTATGACAGTTCCCGGGGGGGAGCAGTACTTC. The encoded protein is CASSMTVPGGEQYF.

The chain recombines TRBV18 with TRBJ1-1; D ambiguous. The CDR3 is 16 residues long. The germline CDR1 and CDR2 sequences are KGHSH and LQKENI. Trimming removed 3 bases from V and 2 bases from J, with 16 bases in between. The CDR3 region is CASSPQLASGNTEAFF. The CDR3 coding sequence is TGTGCCAGCTCACCTCAGTTGGCCAGTGGTAACACTGAAGCTTTCTTT. The whole variable domain, filled in from reference TRBV18 and TRBJ1-1, reads NAGVMQNPRHLVRRRGQEARLRCSPMKGHSHVYWYRQLPEEGLKFMVYLQKENIIDESGMPKERFSAEFPKEGPSILRIQQVVRGDSAAYFCASSPQLASGNTEAFFGQGTRLTVV.